A single sample gave rise to the 20 T cell receptor beta chains below, sequenced in a study of T-cell reconstitution after alpha-beta-depleted transplantation in children. Preparation of the TCRbeta library used unique molecular identifiers. Each CDR3 protein is one row after TCRdb ran MiXCR on the PCR reads. The repertoire holds some 300,000 distinct CDR3 sequences, with roughly a tenth as singletons. The sequences come from PBMCs, collected before TCRalphabeta/CD19-depleted stem cell transplant. The source of these receptors is a boy younger than two with acute myeloid leukemia, due to receive a stem cell transplant.

This clonotype came up a few times. CDR3 bases: TGTGCCAGCAGTCCCAGGAACCAGGCAGGGCAAGGCTATGGCTACACCTTC. Protein sequence: CASSPRNQAGQGYGYTF. The chain combines TRBV12-3 or TRBV12-4 with TRBJ1-2; a weak D match, TRBD1 (5 bases). V lost 5 bases to trimming and J lost 4 bases, with 23 bases between them. This CDR3 comprises 17 residues.

This clonotype was picked up many times. J is TRBJ1-1 and V is TRBV12-3 or TRBV12-4; possibly TRBD1 for D (5 bases). The V gene lost 3 bases and the J gene lost 7 bases, with 12 bases spanning the gap. CDR3 length equals 13 residues. The CDR3 loop is CASSFGDRVEAFF. The DNA for the CDR3 is TGTGCCAGCAGTTTTGGGGACCGCGTTGAAGCTTTCTTT.

The chain has TRBV20-1 and TRBJ1-3, with D uncertain. V lost 0 bases, J lost 4 bases, and 7 bases lay in between. Germline loops: CDR1 DFQATT, CDR2 SNEGSKA (reference sequence). The CDR3 sequence is 13 residues long. The CDR3 nucleotides are TGCAGTGCTAGAGAAATTAACGGAAACACCATATATTTT. Translated: CSAREINGNTIYF.

This clonotype was recorded at least ten times. The chain recombines TRBV7-9 with TRBJ2-5; 8 bases match TRBD2. In germline, CDR1 is SEHNR, CDR2 FQNEAQ (reference sequence). CDR3 size: 15 residues. V was clipped by 5 bases and J by 4 bases; unmatched bases: 9. The CDR3 loop reads CASSAPRSGGETQYF. DNA for the CDR3: TGTGCCAGCAGCGCCCCGAGGAGCGGGGGAGAGACCCAGTACTTC.

The table lists this clonotype with many counts. The genes are TRBV4-1 and TRBJ2-6; TRBD1 or TRBD2 may be the D gene (7 bases each). The CDR3 has 21 amino acids. With 0 bases removed from V and 0 bases from J, the gap between germline ends came to 21 bases. Germline CDR1 and CDR2: MGHRA and YSYEKL. CDR3 sequence: CASSQDLAFRGTTSGANVLTF. The CDR3 nucleotides read TGCGCCAGCAGCCAAGACCTCGCTTTCAGGGGGACTACCTCTGGGGCCAACGTCCTGACTTTC.

The sample holds many counts of this clonotype. Compared with germline, one end of the junction differs, possibly owing to a read error. The V and J genes are TRBV5-1 and TRBJ2-6; a possible D gene is TRBD2 (6 bases). Germline assignment: CDR1 SGHRS and CDR2 YFSETQ. CDR3 length equals 17 residues. This CDR3 is CASSLSYWGTGANALTF. CDR3 coding DNA: TGCGCCAGCAGCTTAAGTTATTGGGGGACTGGGGCCAACGCCCTGACTTTC.

The rearrangement uses TRBV3-1 and TRBJ2-7; D remains unclear. Germline assignment: CDR1 LGHDT and CDR2 YNNKEL (reference sequence). The CDR3 is made up of 14 amino acids. Trimming took off 11 bases at V and 2 bases at J, with 19 bases between the two ends. CDR3: CACCPRRATYEQYF. CDR3 nucleotides: TGTGCCTGCTGTCCCCGTAGGGCAACCTACGAGCAGTACTTC.

Turning to this clonotype: A much larger clone differs by one base, so this may be a read error. V usage is TRBV27 and J usage is TRBJ1-1, with TRBD1 as a possible D gene (6 bases). The germline CDR1 and CDR2 sequences are MNHEY and SMNVEV (reference sequence). The CDR3 runs 14 residues. The CDR3 coding sequence is TGTGCCAGCAGTTGGCGGGGGGCGGGCACTCAAGCTTTCTTT. It translates to CASSWRGAGTQAFF.

This chain connects TRBV6-1 to TRBJ2-1; 8 bases are a match to TRBD1. With V trimmed by 4 bases and J by 7 bases, 3 bases remained unmatched. Germline V gives CDR1 MNHNS, CDR2 SASEGT. The CDR3 consists of 13 residues. CDR3 sequence: CASSADRVNEQFF. The CDR3 DNA sequence: TGTGCCAGCAGTGCGGACAGGGTGAATGAGCAGTTCTTC.

In this sample, this clonotype turned up a few times. The rearrangement uses TRBV12-3 or TRBV12-4 and TRBJ2-7; 11 bases align to TRBD1. CDR3 length: 13 residues. DNA for the CDR3: TGTACTAATCCCGGGACAGGGGGGTGCGAGCAGTACTTC. This encodes CTNPGTGGCEQYF.

This clonotype was counted many times. V usage is TRBV5-1 and J usage is TRBJ2-5; 9 nucleotides align to TRBD1. CDR1 and CDR2 from the germline V gene are SGHRS and YFSETQ. The J segment lost 7 bases and the V segment lost 4 bases, leaving 11 bases of the junction unmatched. CDR3 length equals 15 residues. CDR3 amino acids: CASSASGTGWGTQYF. CDR3 nucleotides: TGCGCCAGCAGCGCCTCCGGGACAGGGTGGGGGACCCAGTACTTC.

The table lists this clonotype with many counts. This rearrangement joins TRBV10-3 to TRBJ1-1; D gene uncertain. The CDR3 is made up of 13 amino acids. Looked up from germline, CDR1 is ENHRY and CDR2 is SYGVKD. Trimming removed 0 bases at V and 9 bases at J, with 11 bases between. Written as DNA, the CDR3 is TGTGCCATCAGTGAGTCAGGGCAGATCCAAGCTTTCTTT. Translation: CAISESGQIQAFF.

This clonotype was seen a few times. The CDR3 protein is CSARATGGGEKLFF. The CDR3 coding sequence is TGCAGTGCTAGGGCTACAGGGGGCGGGGAAAAACTGTTTTTT. The genes are TRBV20-1 and TRBJ1-4; 9 bases fit TRBD1. Germline V gene sequence: CDR1 DFQATT, CDR2 SNEGSKA (reference sequence). The CDR3 extends over 14 amino acids. V shed 3 bases and J 8 bases; nucleotides not matched to a gene: 7.

The chain is built from TRBV28 and TRBJ2-5; 13 nucleotides line up with TRBD2. CDR1 is MDHEN and CDR2 is SYDVKM in the germline V gene. Unmatched junction bases numbered 4, after V lost 5 bases and J lost 4 bases. The CDR3 has 15 amino acids. The chain's CDR3 is CASSPTSGGVETQYF. The DNA for the CDR3 is TGTGCCAGCAGTCCCACTAGCGGGGGGGTAGAGACCCAGTACTTC.

This clonotype was detected many times. CDR3 amino acids: CATSDLETGQGYNEQFF. CDR3 in DNA: TGTGCCACCAGTGATTTGGAAACGGGACAGGGCTACAATGAGCAGTTCTTC. The chain combines TRBV24-1 with TRBJ2-1; TRBD1 aligns across 9 bases. There are 17 residues in the CDR3. The trim removed 0 bases at V and 3 bases at J, leaving 5 bases unmatched. Germline CDR1 reads KGHDR; CDR2 reads SFDVKD.

This clonotype was recorded at least ten times. CDR3 residues: CASSLLGGANTGELFF. The CDR3 DNA follows: TGTGCCAGCAGCTTACTCGGCGGGGCGAACACCGGGGAGCTGTTTTTT. V usage is TRBV7-9 and J usage is TRBJ2-2, with D perhaps TRBD2 (6 bases). Germline CDR1 SEHNR, CDR2 FQNEAQ (reference sequence). The CDR3 is 16 residues long. V shed 2 bases and J shed 0 bases, with 10 bases lying between them.

This clonotype was observed at least ten times. This chain links TRBV25-1 with TRBJ2-7; maybe TRBD1 (9 bases). The V gene lost 2 bases and the J gene lost 6 bases, with 17 bases spanning the gap. The CDR3 is made up of 15 amino acids. Germline V gene sequence: CDR1 MGHDK, CDR2 SYGVNS. The DNA of the CDR3 is TGTGCCAGCAGTGAAAAGGTAGCGGGACAGGGCGAGCAGTACTTC. It yields the protein CASSEKVAGQGEQYF.

The J gene is TRBJ1-1, the V gene TRBV7-9; D is uncertain. Germline V gene lookup returns CDR1 SEHNR and CDR2 FQNEAQ (reference sequence). CDR3 length: 15 amino acids. Deletions cut 1 base from V and 1 base from J, with 10 bases between. This chain's CDR3 is CASSLVQSKNTEAFF. The CDR3 DNA is TGTGCCAGCAGCTTAGTCCAGAGCAAGAACACTGAAGCTTTCTTT.

This clonotype showed up many times. A junction end diverges from the germline sequence, so it may reflect a read error. The J gene is TRBJ2-5, the V gene TRBV12-3 or TRBV12-4, with D unresolved. The CDR3 spans 15 residues. CDR3 protein: CASSLWTVGQGTQYF. DNA of the CDR3: TGTGCCAGCAGTTTGTGGACCGTTGGGCAAGGGACCCAGTACTTC.

This clonotype turned up a few times. This chain uses TRBV10-3 with TRBJ2-7; D is possibly TRBD1 (5 bases). The germline V gene encodes CDR1 ENHRY and CDR2 SYGVKD. With 0 bases removed from V and 3 bases from J, the gap between germline ends came to 9 bases. The CDR3 runs to 14 residues. CDR3 in DNA: TGTGCCATCAGTGAGTCACAAGACAGCTACGAGCAGTACTTC. Amino acids: CAISESQDSYEQYF.